Below, 19 T cell receptor beta chains from the same sample are listed, as sequenced in a study of cytomegalovirus exposure and HLA in healthy donors. PCR used 60 Vbeta primers and 13 Jbeta primers. Only in-frame clones appear in the TCRdb table, and some are missing; sequencing was by immunoSEQ multiplex PCR. The table lists about 55,000 clones, roughly 71% of them singletons. Sequenced sample: PBMCs. The receptors were sampled from a man aged 40-49 years in good health and CMV-seropositive.

The rearrangement links TRBV30 to TRBJ2-2; weak D call: TRBD2 (7 bases). Between the trimmed V and J ends, which lost 8 bases and 5 bases, there was a span of 18 bases. The CDR3 covers 14 residues. Per germline, CDR1 GTSNPN and CDR2 SVGIG (reference sequence). CDR3 in DNA: TGTGCCCTGGAATCGGGGGGCCGGACCGGGGAGCTGTTTTTT. Its translation: CALESGGRTGELFF. Complete variable domain (other parts from reference TRBV30 and TRBJ2-2): SQTIHQWPATLVQPVGSPLSLECTVEGTSNPNLYWYRQAAGRGLQLLFYSVGIGQISSEVPQNLSASRPQDRQFILSSKKLLLSDSGFYLCALESGGRTGELFFGEGSRLTVL.

This clone was seen more than once but under ten times. The V and J genes are TRBV9 and TRBJ1-2; D is uncertain. Trimming pared 7 bases from V and 7 bases from J, leaving 17 bases between. The germline V gene has CDR1 SGDLS and CDR2 YYNGEE. The CDR3 runs 13 residues. The CDR3 reads CASLGRQVGGYTF. For the CDR3, the DNA is TGTGCCAGCCTCGGCCGGCAGGTGGGTGGCTACACCTTC. The whole variable domain, remainder taken from reference TRBV9 and TRBJ1-2, is DSGVTQTPKHLITATGQRVTLRCSPRSGDLSVYWYQQSLDQGLQFLIQYYNGEERAKGNILERFSAQQFPDLHSELNLSSLELGDSALYFCASLGRQVGGYTFGSGTRLTVV.

The gene calls are TRBV5-6 and TRBJ1-2, with 9 bases that match TRBD1. V shed 2 bases, J shed 8 bases, and the junction held 10 bases outside the gene matches. Germline V gene sequence: CDR1 SGHDT, CDR2 YYEEEE. The CDR3 extends over 15 amino acids. CDR3 in amino acids: CASSFIPSGQGGYTF. The CDR3 bases are TGTGCCAGCAGCTTCATCCCCAGTGGACAGGGGGGCTACACCTTC.

The gene calls are TRBV7-3 and TRBJ2-7, with TRBD1 matching 8 bases. Germline lookup yields CDR1 SGHTA and CDR2 FQGTGA. CDR3 length equals 15 residues. V lost 0 bases to trimming and J lost 6 bases; unmatched junction nucleotides: 7. The CDR3 DNA reads TGTGCCAGCAGCTTAACGCCAGGGGGCGCGGGCGAGCAGTACTTC. Protein: CASSLTPGGAGEQYF.

This clone appeared a few times. The chain uses TRBV4-1 and TRBJ1-2; D possibly corresponds to TRBD1 (5 bases). From germline, CDR1 is MGHRA and CDR2 YSYEKL. The CDR3 covers 14 residues. The V end was cut by 3 bases, the J end by 2 bases, with 10 bases between. The chain's CDR3 is CASSHQGRNYGYTF. CDR3 DNA: TGCGCCAGCAGCCATCAGGGTAGGAACTATGGCTACACCTTC.

Only one count was recorded for this clone. CDR3 coding DNA: TGTGCCAGCAGGCGGCAGGGCGGTGGGGAACTGTTTTTT. It yields the protein CASRRQGGGELFF. This chain connects TRBV2 to TRBJ1-4; D perhaps matches TRBD1 (5 bases). This CDR3 has 13 residues. The V gene lost 6 bases and the J gene lost 12 bases, with 17 bases spanning the gap. CDR1 and CDR2 (germline): SNHLY, FYNNEI.

The V and J genes are TRBV6-5 and TRBJ1-1, with 7 bases identical to TRBD1. Per the germline V gene, CDR1 is MNHEY and CDR2 is SVGAGI. J gave up 5 bases and V 2 bases, and 2 bases lay outside the gene matches. This CDR3 has 13 amino acids. The CDR3 DNA is TGTGCCAGCAGTTACAGGGGGCGGACTGAAGCTTTCTTT. Its protein is CASSYRGRTEAFF.

V usage is TRBV7-9 and J usage is TRBJ2-3; D gene ambiguous. V gave up 7 bases and J gave up 9 bases, with 8 bases separating them. Germline CDR1 is SEHNR and CDR2 is FQNEAQ (reference sequence). The length of the CDR3 is 10 residues. CDR3 coding DNA: TGTGCCAGCACGGTCGGGACGCAGTATTTT. It yields the protein CASTVGTQYF.

The chain has TRBV5-6 and TRBJ1-2, with D possibly being TRBD1 (5 bases). CDR1 is SGHDT, CDR2 YYEEEE, per germline. The CDR3 runs to 16 residues. V shed 3 bases and J shed 1 base, with 16 bases lying between them. The DNA for the CDR3 is TGTGCCAGCAGCTCTAGAACCGCGACAGTTAACTATGGCTACACCTTC. Translation: CASSSRTATVNYGYTF.

This sequence joins TRBV7-6 and TRBJ1-3; D may be TRBD1 (5 bases). Germline V CDR1 and CDR2: SGHVS, FNYEAQ. The V end was cut by 2 bases, the J end by 3 bases, with 8 bases between. The CDR3 runs 14 residues. DNA for the CDR3: TGTGCCAGCAGCTTACAGGGAGGTGGAAACACCATATATTTT. It translates to CASSLQGGGNTIYF.

The rearrangement joins TRBV9 to TRBJ1-4; possible D gene TRBD1, 6 bases. Germline loops: CDR1 SGDLS, CDR2 YYNGEE. V lost 4 bases to trimming and J lost 5 bases, with 18 bases between them. This CDR3 has 16 amino acids. The CDR3 here is CASSPLGGVRNEKLFF. The CDR3 DNA reads TGTGCCAGCAGCCCACTAGGGGGAGTACGGAATGAAAAACTGTTTTTT.

This sequence joins TRBV6-1 and TRBJ1-1; tentative D call: TRBD1 (6 bases). V gave up 5 bases and J gave up 1 base, with 14 bases separating them. The CDR3 runs to 15 residues. Per germline, CDR1 MNHNS and CDR2 SASEGT. CDR3 sequence (DNA): TGTGCCAGCAGTCCCCTCAGGGGTGGGAACACTGAAGCTTTCTTT. Protein sequence: CASSPLRGGNTEAFF.

The chain joins TRBV6-1 to TRBJ2-1, with 11 bases lining up with TRBD2. The V and J ends lost 3 bases and 4 bases, in that order; junction bases with no gene match: 8. The CDR3 is 17 residues long. Germline-derived CDR1 and CDR2 are MNHNS and SASEGT. The CDR3 nucleotides are TGTGCCAGCAGTGATGCCGGGACTAGCGGAACTTACAATGAGCAGTTCTTC. It is translated as CASSDAGTSGTYNEQFF.

V gene TRBV23-1 combines with J gene TRBJ2-1; 7 bases fit TRBD1. TRBV23-1 is identified as an open reading frame with a role that is uncertain. This CDR3 is 14 amino acids long. J gave up 8 bases and V 3 bases, and 7 bases lay outside the gene matches. The CDR3 sequence: CASSHGQVRDEQFF. The CDR3 DNA reads as TGCGCCAGCAGTCACGGACAGGTTCGCGATGAGCAGTTCTTC.

V is TRBV7-8 and J is TRBJ2-7; no firm D call. CDR3 size: 12 residues. Trimming pared 7 bases from V and 3 bases from J, leaving 10 bases between. Germline V CDR1 and CDR2: SGHVS, FQNEAQ. The CDR3 DNA follows: TGTGCCAGCACACGAAACTTCTACGAGCAGTACTTC. This codes for CASTRNFYEQYF.

The chain recombines TRBV5-1 with TRBJ1-5, with D uncertain. The CDR3 spans 15 residues. The germline V and J ends were trimmed by 0 bases and 0 bases, with 7 bases remaining between them. Germline CDR1 reads SGHRS; CDR2 reads YFSETQ. The CDR3 DNA follows: TGCGCCAGCAGCTTGGGAGGAGATAGCAATCAGCCCCAGCATTTT. This gives the protein CASSLGGDSNQPQHF.

The gene calls are TRBV13 and TRBJ2-5, with D possibly being TRBD1 (6 bases). The CDR3 is 15 residues long. V dropped 5 bases and J dropped 7 bases, with 20 bases sitting between them. Per germline, CDR1 PRHDT and CDR2 FYEKMQ (reference sequence). CDR3 amino acids: CASSKSQGRVWTQYF. The CDR3 DNA is TGTGCCAGCAGCAAATCACAGGGAAGGGTGTGGACCCAGTACTTC.

CDR3 amino acids: CARSTGGGSPLHF. CDR3 in DNA: TGTGCCCGATCAACAGGGGGCGGCTCACCCCTCCACTTT. The chain carries TRBV30 and TRBJ1-6; the match to TRBD1 covers 9 bases. The length of the CDR3 is 13 residues. Germline CDR1 reads GTSNPN; CDR2 reads SVGIG (reference sequence). Trimming took 8 bases from V and 10 from J; bases not matched to a gene: 9.

This chain links TRBV27 with TRBJ1-6; TRBD1 matches at 7 bases. The junction had 9 bases not matched to a gene; V was cut back by 3 bases and J by 7 bases. Germline V lookup: CDR1 MNHEY, CDR2 SMNVEV (reference sequence). The CDR3 contains 16 residues. The CDR3 protein is CASSLYQGGLNSPLHF. DNA for the CDR3: TGTGCCAGCAGTTTGTACCAGGGGGGTCTGAATTCACCCCTCCACTTT.